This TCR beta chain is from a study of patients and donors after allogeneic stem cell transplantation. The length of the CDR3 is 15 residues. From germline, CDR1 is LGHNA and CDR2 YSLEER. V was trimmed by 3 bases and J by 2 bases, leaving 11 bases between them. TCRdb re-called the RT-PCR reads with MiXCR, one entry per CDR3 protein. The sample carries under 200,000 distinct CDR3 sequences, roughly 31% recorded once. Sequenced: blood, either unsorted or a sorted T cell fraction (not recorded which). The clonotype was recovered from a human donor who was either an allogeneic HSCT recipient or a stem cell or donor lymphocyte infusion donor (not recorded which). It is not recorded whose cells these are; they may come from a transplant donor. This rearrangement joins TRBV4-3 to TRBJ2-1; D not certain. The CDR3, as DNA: TGCGCCAGCAGCCAGGACCTATATACCTACAATGAGCAGTTCTTC. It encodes CASSQDLYTYNEQFF.